Below are 21 T cell receptor beta chains sequenced from a single sample in a study of cytomegalovirus exposure and HLA in healthy donors. Primers included in the PCR were 60 Vbeta and 13 Jbeta primers. Clones were sequenced by immunoSEQ multiplex PCR, and TCRdb holds only the in-frame ones, with some missing. The repertoire holds 95,000 to 150,000 clones, with roughly 86% as singletons. Sequenced material: PBMCs. The receptors derive from a man aged 18 to 30 in good health and CMV-seronegative.

Comments on this clone: A read error may produce the germline difference seen at one junction end. The chain recombines TRBV5-1 with TRBJ1-5, with D possibly matching TRBD1 (6 bases). The CDR3 has 16 residues. Germline V gene data show CDR1 as SGHRS and CDR2 as YFSETQ. In DNA form, the CDR3 reads TGCGCCAACAGCTTGGGGGACAACATTAGCAATCAGCCCCAGCATTTT. Amino acid sequence: CANSLGDNISNQPQHF.

This clone was seen only a few times. The rearrangement uses TRBV7-6 and TRBJ2-1, with a weak D call TRBD2 (6 bases). The CDR3 consists of 13 residues. Trimming took off 5 bases at V and 5 bases at J, with 10 bases between the two ends. Germline values: CDR1 SGHVS, CDR2 FNYEAQ. CDR3 loop: CASSGGINNEQFF. CDR3 DNA sequence: TGTGCCAGCAGCGGCGGGATTAACAATGAGCAGTTCTTC.

The table lists this clone with a few counts. The chain employs TRBV7-3 and TRBJ1-2, with 12 positions matching TRBD1. Trimming removed 4 bases from V and 6 bases from J; junction bases left unmatched: 6. Germline V lookup: CDR1 SGHTA, CDR2 FQGTGA. The CDR3 is 15 residues long. CDR3 in amino acids: CASSSGTGGADGYTF. The DNA for the CDR3 is TGTGCCAGCAGCTCGGGGACAGGGGGCGCGGATGGCTACACCTTC.

Remarks on this clone: This same CDR3 is encoded by further DNA sequences in the sample. The chain links TRBV29-1 to TRBJ2-4, with 8 positions matching TRBD2. The CDR3 has 17 amino acids. J lost 7 bases, V lost 4 bases, and 18 bases had no gene match. CDR1 SQVTM and CDR2 ANQGSEA come from the germline V gene. CDR3 bases: TGCAGCGTTGCAAGGTTGGCCAGCGGGGGAGTTTTGAACATTCAGTACTTC. Protein sequence: CSVARLASGGVLNIQYF.

With regard to this clone: The sample carries other DNA sequences with the same CDR3. The CDR3 sequence: CSAREGPAQETQYF. CDR3 nucleotides: TGCAGCGCGAGGGAGGGCCCCGCCCAAGAGACCCAGTACTTC. V gene TRBV29-1 combines with J gene TRBJ2-5; 7 bases line up with TRBD2. CDR1 is SQVTM and CDR2 is ANQGSEA in the germline V gene. The CDR3 length is 14 residues. V lost 7 bases and J lost 1; bases outside the gene matches: 9. Supplemented by reference TRBV29-1 and TRBJ2-5, the full variable domain reads SAVISQKPSRDICQRGTSLTIQCQVDSQVTMMFWYRQQPGQSLTLIATANQGSEATYESGFVIDKFPISRPNLTFSTLTVSNMSPEDSSIYLCSAREGPAQETQYFGPGTRLLVL.

This clone occurred a few times. The gene calls are TRBV14 and TRBJ1-1; the D gene is possibly TRBD1 (6 bases). CDR3 length: 15 amino acids. CDR1 is SGHDN, CDR2 FVKESK, per germline. Between the trimmed V and J ends, which lost 4 bases and 5 bases, there was a span of 17 bases. The CDR3 sequence is CASSLTGGPGTEAFF. The CDR3 DNA follows: TGTGCCAGCAGCCTGACCGGGGGGCCAGGTACTGAAGCTTTCTTT.

The rearrangement joins TRBV7-9 to TRBJ2-3; D is perhaps TRBD2 (7 bases). The germline V and J ends were trimmed by 8 bases and 3 bases, with 18 bases remaining between them. This CDR3 has 15 residues. The germline CDR1 and CDR2 sequences are SEHNR and FQNEAQ (reference sequence). The CDR3 DNA follows: TGTGCCAGCCACCCAGTGGGGGGGCCGACAGATACGCAGTATTTT. It specifies CASHPVGGPTDTQYF.

This clone was seen only once. The V gene is TRBV19, the J gene TRBJ2-1; 8 nucleotides match TRBD1. The CDR3 runs 18 residues. Losses at the gene ends were 5 bases for V and 5 bases for J; bases not matched to a gene: 17. Germline V lookup: CDR1 LNHDA, CDR2 SQIVND (reference sequence). CDR3 in amino acids: CASSSPTWGQEPNNEQFF. The CDR3 DNA is TGTGCCAGTAGTTCCCCTACCTGGGGACAGGAGCCCAACAATGAGCAGTTCTTC.

V usage is TRBV7-6 and J usage is TRBJ1-5, with D uncertain. Trimming shortened V by 5 bases and J by 3 bases, and 11 bases separated the two germline ends. This CDR3 is built from 14 residues. Germline V gene data show CDR1 as SGHVS and CDR2 as FNYEAQ. CDR3 sequence (DNA): TGTGCCAGCAGCCCACCGGGAGTCAATCAGCCCCAGCATTTT. Translated, it gives CASSPPGVNQPQHF.

This clone was detected once. The V call is TRBV5-1, the J call TRBJ2-5, with a possible D match to TRBD1 (5 bases). The ends were cut back, 4 bases at V and 5 bases at J, with 18 bases in the middle. This CDR3 spans 15 amino acids. CDR1 and CDR2 (germline): SGHRS, YFSETQ. The CDR3 DNA is TGCGCCAGCAGCCTCGGAACGACTGGGGCGGAGACCCAGTACTTC. It yields the protein CASSLGTTGAETQYF.

The chain carries TRBV15 and TRBJ1-4, with 7 positions matching TRBD1. Looked up from germline, CDR1 is LNHNV and CDR2 is YYDKDF (reference sequence). V gave up 0 bases and J gave up 6 bases; unmatched junction bases: 7. The CDR3 sequence is 16 residues long. The CDR3 loop is CATSRDSGQGDEKLFF. The CDR3 DNA reads as TGTGCCACCAGCAGAGATTCGGGGCAGGGGGATGAAAAACTGTTTTTT.

This chain uses TRBV9 with TRBJ1-3; D is undetermined. CDR1 is SGDLS, CDR2 YYNGEE, per germline. The CDR3 totals 13 residues. Trimming took 1 base from V and 7 from J, leaving 9 bases between them. Here the CDR3 reads CASSVPGGNTIYF. CDR3 DNA sequence: TGTGCCAGCAGCGTACCGGGTGGCAACACCATATATTTT.

The chain is built from TRBV11-2 and TRBJ1-1; D gene uncertain. The germline V gene encodes CDR1 SGHAT and CDR2 FQNNGV. The CDR3 length is 13 residues. Trimming left V 1 base short and J 2 bases short, with 5 bases between. CDR3 protein: CASSLVPNTEAFF. The CDR3 DNA follows: TGTGCCAGCAGCTTAGTCCCTAACACTGAAGCTTTCTTT. Looking up the rest from reference TRBV11-2 and TRBJ1-1 gives the full variable domain: EAGVAQSPRYKIIEKRQSVAFWCNPISGHATLYWYQQILGQGPKLLIQFQNNGVVDDSQLPKDRFSAERLKGVDSTLKIQPAKLEDSAVYLCASSLVPNTEAFFGQGTRLTVV.

This clone was seen only once. V is TRBV5-5 and J is TRBJ2-3, with a possible D match to TRBD1 (5 bases). This CDR3 region has 17 residues. Germline values: CDR1 SGHKS, CDR2 YYEKEE (reference sequence). V lost 0 bases and J lost 2, with 16 bases in between. CDR3 bases: TGTGCCAGCAGCTTGGGGGAAGGGGAATACCTCACAGATACGCAGTATTTT. Translated: CASSLGEGEYLTDTQYF.

The rearrangement joins TRBV5-6 to TRBJ2-7; 7 bases align to TRBD1. This CDR3 has 13 amino acids. Germline values: CDR1 SGHDT, CDR2 YYEEEE. The V segment lost 3 bases and the J segment 5 bases; nucleotides outside the gene matches: 5. CDR3 amino acids: CASSSTGFHEQYF. CDR3 in DNA: TGTGCCAGCAGCTCGACAGGGTTCCACGAGCAGTACTTC.

The chain combines TRBV9 with TRBJ1-2; D may be TRBD1 (5 bases). V lost 0 bases, J lost 7 bases, and 13 bases lay in between. Germline V CDR1 and CDR2: SGDLS, YYNGEE. This CDR3 spans 14 amino acids. CDR3 sequence reads: CASSVAGGLGGYTF. CDR3 nucleotide sequence: TGTGCCAGCAGCGTAGCTGGGGGGTTGGGTGGCTACACCTTC.

V is TRBV7-3 and J is TRBJ2-3; a possible D gene is TRBD1 (6 bases). This CDR3 has 14 amino acids. Germline assignment: CDR1 SGHTA and CDR2 FQGTGA. Deletions cut 5 bases from V and 0 bases from J, with 9 bases between. As DNA, the CDR3 is TGTGCCAGCAGCCGAGGACAGAGCACAGATACGCAGTATTTT. Its protein product is CASSRGQSTDTQYF.

This clone was seen only a few times. The chain links TRBV6-7 to TRBJ1-4, with D tentatively TRBD1 (5 bases). TRBV6-7 falls under the ORF class, with uncertain function. V lost 6 bases and J lost 4, with 15 bases in between. The CDR3 runs 15 residues. This CDR3 is CASSTQVRGNEKLFF. The CDR3 DNA sequence: TGTGCCAGCAGCACACAGGTTAGGGGTAATGAAAAACTGTTTTTT.

This chain uses TRBV27 with TRBJ2-7; D is perhaps TRBD2 (5 bases). Germline-derived CDR1 and CDR2 are MNHEY and SMNVEV (reference sequence). V was pared by 8 bases and J by 4 bases, with 12 bases between. CDR3 length: 12 residues. CDR3 loop: CASGIGVYEQYF. The CDR3 coding sequence is TGTGCCAGCGGGATCGGGGTTTACGAGCAGTACTTC.

The chain uses TRBV7-2 and TRBJ2-3, with 9 bases identical to TRBD2. CDR1 is SGHTA and CDR2 is FQGNSA in the germline V gene. The V gene end was trimmed by 5 bases and the J gene end by 3 bases; junction bases not matched to a gene: 6. This CDR3 is 15 amino acids long. The CDR3 sequence is CASSRASGATDTQYF. In nucleotides, the CDR3 is TGTGCCAGCAGCCGGGCTAGCGGGGCAACAGATACGCAGTATTTT.

The chain carries TRBV6-5 and TRBJ2-5; 7 positions match TRBD1. The J call may not be correct, given that the DNA end is closer to TRBJ2-7. Germline V gene lookup returns CDR1 MNHEY and CDR2 SVGAGI. This CDR3 spans 13 amino acids. The CDR3 bases are TGTGCCAGCAGTCGACAGGGCTCCTACGAGCAGTACTTC. As protein: CASSRQGSYEQYF.